A selection of T cell receptor beta chains follows, all from one sample in a study of cytomegalovirus exposure and HLA in healthy donors. TCRdb's copy holds only in-frame clones and misses some; the assay was immunoSEQ multiplex PCR. Here the sample spans approximately 41,000 clones, approximately 84% being singletons. The sequenced material came from PBMCs. The source is a man between 50 and 59 years old in good health and CMV-seronegative. Both conserved end residues are part of each CDR3. Fields, in order: V gene, D gene, clone size, J gene, CDR3 protein, CDR3 DNA. A D gene is named only where the DNA matches it firmly. Clone size is given for some rows only: seen once, a few or many times, or a class if the clone is expanded.

TRBV7-2,-,-,TRBJ2-7,CASSPSGQTSSYEQYF,TGTGCCAGCAGCCCCTCCGGACAGACCAGCTCCTACGAGCAGTACTTC
TRBV5-1,TRBD1,-,TRBJ1-5,CASSRTGVQPQHF,TGCGCCAGCAGCCGGACAGGGGTCCAGCCCCAGCATTTT
TRBV25-1,-,once,TRBJ2-5,CASMMAATFQETQYF,TGTGCCAGCATGATGGCGGCAACATTCCAAGAGACCCAGTACTTC
TRBV7-2,TRBD2,-,TRBJ2-3,CASSSPSGGASFADTQYF,TGTGCCAGCAGCTCCCCTAGCGGGGGGGCCAGTTTCGCAGATACGCAGTATTTT
TRBV5-6,TRBD2,-,TRBJ2-7,CASSLMTSGLREQYF,TGTGCCAGCAGCTTGATGACTAGCGGGCTACGGGAGCAGTACTTC
TRBV7-3,-,-,TRBJ2-1,CASSAGGPNEQFF,TGTGCCAGCAGCGCCGGCGGGCCAAATGAGCAGTTCTTC
TRBV7-6,-,-,TRBJ2-1,CASSFGSSSYNEQFF,TGTGCCAGCAGCTTCGGGTCGAGCTCCTACAATGAGCAGTTCTTC
TRBV27,-,-,TRBJ1-2,CASSSGPLGYTF,TGTGCCAGCAGTTCTGGGCCCCTAGGCTACACCTTC
TRBV4-1,TRBD2,-,TRBJ2-7,CASSQSLAGGGQYF,TGCGCCAGCAGCCAATCACTAGCGGGGGGAGGGCAGTACTTC
TRBV6-1,-,-,TRBJ1-1,CASSPWRQTNTEAFF,TGTGCCAGCAGCCCGTGGCGACAGACGAACACTGAAGCTTTCTTT
TRBV7-2,TRBD2,-,TRBJ2-3,CASRLGLAGGADTQYF,TGTGCCAGCAGACTGGGACTAGCGGGGGGAGCGGATACGCAGTATTTT
TRBV5-6,TRBD1,-,TRBJ2-3,CASSASGGTDTQYF,TGTGCCAGCAGCGCCTCAGGGGGAACAGATACGCAGTATTTT
TRBV4-2,-,-,TRBJ1-2,CASSQDRRISF,TGTGCCAGCAGCCAAGATAGGCGGATTTCCTTC
TRBV28,-,-,TRBJ2-2,CASSSNTGELFF,TGTGCCAGCAGTTCTAACACCGGGGAGCTGTTTTTT
TRBV10-3,TRBD1,-,TRBJ2-5,CAIRGQGGETQYF,TGTGCCATCAGAGGACAGGGTGGCGAGACCCAGTACTTC
TRBV7-3,TRBD2,-,TRBJ2-1,CASSLRLADPYNEQFF,TGTGCCAGCAGCTTACGTCTAGCGGACCCCTACAATGAGCAGTTCTTC
TRBV5-1,-,once,TRBJ2-1,CASSLAAVSYNEQFF,TGCGCCAGCAGCTTGGCAGCGGTCTCCTACAATGAGCAGTTCTTC
TRBV7-9,-,-,TRBJ2-1,CASSLAGRYNEQFF,TGTGCCAGCAGCTTGGCGGGGCGTTACAATGAGCAGTTCTTC
TRBV19,TRBD1,-,TRBJ1-4,CASSDRGSEKLFF,TGTGCCAGTAGTGACAGGGGGAGTGAAAAACTGTTTTTT
TRBV27,-,-,TRBJ2-1,CASSLSGSSYNEQFF,TGTGCCAGCAGTTTATCGGGGAGCTCCTACAATGAGCAGTTCTTC
TRBV25-1,-,once,TRBJ2-3,CASSGDTQYF,TGTGCCAGCAGCGGGGATACGCAGTATTTT
TRBV5-1,-,-,TRBJ2-1,CASSFGLEQFF,TGCGCCAGCAGCTTCGGACTAGAGCAGTTCTTC
TRBV19,TRBD1,-,TRBJ2-1,CASSIAGTGVVEQFF,TGTGCCAGTAGTATAGCTGGGACAGGGGTGGTTGAGCAGTTCTTC
TRBV19,-,-,TRBJ1-1,CASSRLNTEAFF,TGTGCCAGTAGTAGGCTGAACACTGAAGCTTTCTTT
TRBV15,TRBD1,few,TRBJ2-2,CATSLSGTANTGELFF,TGTGCCACTTCATTGTCCGGGACAGCGAACACCGGGGAGCTGTTTTTT
TRBV27,-,-,TRBJ1-2,CASSPAKGDYGYTF,TGTGCCAGCTCCCCGGCCAAGGGGGACTATGGCTACACCTTC
TRBV7-9,-,-,TRBJ2-1,CASSLGGRLYNEQFF,TGTGCCAGCAGCTTAGGAGGGAGGCTCTACAATGAGCAGTTCTTC
TRBV2,TRBD2,-,TRBJ2-5,CASGGAQYF,TGTGCCAGCGGGGGGGCCCAGTACTTC
TRBV15,TRBD1,once,TRBJ2-5,CATSRDPGQQETQYF,TGTGCCACCAGCAGAGATCCGGGACAGCAAGAGACCCAGTACTTC
TRBV5-1,-,-,TRBJ1-6,CASSLLPGNSPLHF,TGCGCCAGCAGCTTGCTACCAGGGAACTCACCCCTCCACTTT
TRBV6-5,-,-,TRBJ2-1,CASSIYYGQSNEQFF,TGTGCCAGCAGCATATACTACGGACAGAGCAATGAGCAGTTCTTC
TRBV5-1,TRBD2,-,TRBJ2-1,CASSLTSGRSYNEQFF,TGCGCCAGCAGCTTAACTAGCGGGAGGTCCTACAATGAGCAGTTCTTC
TRBV19,-,-,TRBJ2-7,CASSRPGLLPQYF,TGTGCCAGTAGTCGGCCAGGACTCCTTCCCCAGTACTTC
TRBV7-9,TRBD1,-,TRBJ1-2,CSSSLQGRYGYTF,TGTTCCAGCAGCTTACAGGGGCGGTATGGCTACACCTTC
TRBV19,TRBD1,-,TRBJ1-5,CASSLGQAQPQHF,TGTGCCAGTAGCCTCGGACAGGCTCAGCCCCAGCATTTT
TRBV19,-,few,TRBJ1-1,CASSPLGVNTEAFF,TGTGCCAGTAGTCCGTTAGGGGTGAACACTGAAGCTTTCTTT
TRBV29-1,TRBD1,-,TRBJ1-1,CSVPSGGRTEAFF,TGCAGCGTCCCCTCAGGGGGCCGGACTGAAGCTTTCTTT